What follows describes a single TCR beta chain. What it binds is unknown. This entry is derived from a study of CD8 T cells in ankylosing spondylitis. Making the TCR beta libraries involved quantitative 5'-RACE with molecular barcodes. TCRdb used MiXCR to reprocess the 5' RACE reads, holding one entry per CDR3 protein. The sample has a few hundred thousand distinct CDR3 sequences, about a fifth seen once; the top ten hold approximately 15%. Regarding the study as a whole: Some of the motif variants had earlier been found in reactive arthritis patients' fluid and blood. As reported, disease-linked clones showed significant enrichment in matched ankylosing spondylitis synovial fluid. Ankylosing spondylitis blood seemed to carry a telltale TCR beta motif made of fewer than ten highly homologous variants. Disease-linked clones had a CD8+ phenotype and relatively low frequency in peripheral blood.

The CDR3 length is 14 residues. Germline CDR1 is MNHNS and CDR2 is SASEGT. After removal of 0 bases from V and 5 bases from J, the junction contained 0 bases not matched to a gene. Source material: blood, either unsorted or a sorted T cell fraction (not recorded which). The TCR originated in a male donor with ankylosing spondylitis. V usage is TRBV6-1 and J usage is TRBJ2-2, with 7 nucleotides matching TRBD2. The CDR3 DNA reads TGTGCCAGCAGTGAAGCGGGGGGGACCGGGGAGCTGTTTTTT. Translation: CASSEAGGTGELFF.